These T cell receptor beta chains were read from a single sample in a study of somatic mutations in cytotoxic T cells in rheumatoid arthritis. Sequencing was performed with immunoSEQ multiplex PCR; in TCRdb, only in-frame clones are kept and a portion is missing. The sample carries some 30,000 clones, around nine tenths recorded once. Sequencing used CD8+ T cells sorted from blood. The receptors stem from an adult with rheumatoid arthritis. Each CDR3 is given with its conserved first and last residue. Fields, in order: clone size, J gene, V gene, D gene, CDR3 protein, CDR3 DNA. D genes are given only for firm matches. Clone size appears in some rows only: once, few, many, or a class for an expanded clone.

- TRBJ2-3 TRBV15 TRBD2 CATSLSTSGIADTQYF TGTGCCACCAGCCTATCAACTAGCGGGATTGCAGATACGCAGTATTTT
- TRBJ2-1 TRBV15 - CATSKTDLNNEQFF TGTGCCACCAGCAAAACAGATCTGAACAATGAGCAGTTCTTC
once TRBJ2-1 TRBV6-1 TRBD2 CASSAPAGKYNEQFF TGTGCCAGCAGTGCCCCAGCGGGAAAATACAATGAGCAGTTCTTC
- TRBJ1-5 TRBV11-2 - CASSSNANNQPQHF TGTGCCAGCAGCTCGAATGCGAATAATCAGCCCCAGCATTTT
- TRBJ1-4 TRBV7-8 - CASSFDSDIVKLFF TGTGCCAGCAGCTTTGACAGTGATATCGTAAAACTGTTTTTT
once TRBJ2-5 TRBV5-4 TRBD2 CASSLRPGGLSETQYF TGTGCCAGCAGCTTGCGACCGGGGGGGCTCTCAGAGACCCAGTACTTC
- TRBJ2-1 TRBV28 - CASSPRLSYNEQFF TGTGCCAGCAGTCCGCGACTCTCCTACAATGAGCAGTTCTTC
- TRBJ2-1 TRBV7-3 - CASSSNSGEQFF TGTGCCAGCAGCTCGAACTCAGGGGAGCAGTTCTTC
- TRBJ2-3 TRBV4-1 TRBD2 CASSRPAGGGEDTQYF TGCGCCAGCAGCCGGCCAGCGGGAGGAGGGGAAGATACGCAGTATTTT
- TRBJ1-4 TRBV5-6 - CASNALGSTNEKLFF TGTGCCAGCAATGCTCTAGGGTCAACTAATGAAAAACTGTTTTTT
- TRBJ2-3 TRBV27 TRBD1 CASSLSNRGLNTQYF TGTGCCAGCAGTTTATCGAACAGGGGGCTGAATACGCAGTATTTT
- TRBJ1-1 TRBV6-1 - CASRMGVTEAFF TGTGCCAGCAGGATGGGGGTTACTGAAGCTTTCTTT
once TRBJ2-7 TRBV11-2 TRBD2 CASSALGGVGTSGNYEQYF TGTGCCAGCAGCGCCTTAGGGGGAGTTGGGACTAGCGGGAACTACGAGCAGTACTTC
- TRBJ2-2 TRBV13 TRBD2 CASSRTSGTAGELFF TGTGCCAGCAGCAGGACTAGCGGGACCGCCGGGGAGCTGTTTTTT
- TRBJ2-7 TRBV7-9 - CASSPPRDHEQYF TGTGCCAGCAGCCCACCCAGGGACCACGAGCAGTACTTC
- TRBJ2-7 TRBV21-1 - CASSKVGGSGGEAYF TGTGCCAGCAGCAAAGTTGGTGGTAGCGGGGGGGAGGCGTACTTC
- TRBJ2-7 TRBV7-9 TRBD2 CASSSAQRFLAGGEEQYF TGTGCCAGCAGCTCCGCCCAAAGATTCCTAGCGGGAGGGGAAGAGCAGTACTTC
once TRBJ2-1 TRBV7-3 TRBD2 CASSLRVGLAGTFRTNEQFF TGTGCCAGCAGCTTACGGGTTGGACTAGCGGGAACTTTCCGCACCAATGAGCAGTTCTTC
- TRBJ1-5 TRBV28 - CASTTWGTSNQPQHF TGTGCCAGCACCACTTGGGGGACCAGCAATCAGCCCCAGCATTTT
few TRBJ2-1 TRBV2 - CASWGVPSNNEQFF TGTGCCAGCTGGGGGGTACCTTCTAACAATGAGCAGTTCTTC
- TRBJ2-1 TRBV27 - CASSLGGTWNEQFF TGTGCCAGCAGTTTAGGGGGGACCTGGAATGAGCAGTTCTTC
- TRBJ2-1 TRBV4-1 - CASSQGVSGTGGYNEQFF TGCGCCAGCAGCCAAGGGGTATCCGGGACTGGAGGTTACAATGAGCAGTTCTTC
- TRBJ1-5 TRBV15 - CATSGLQGDQPQHF TGTGCCACCAGCGGACTACAGGGAGATCAGCCCCAGCATTTT
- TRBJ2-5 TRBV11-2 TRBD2 CASSRGLAGEETQYF TGTGCCAGCAGCCGGGGACTAGCGGGAGAAGAGACCCAGTACTTC
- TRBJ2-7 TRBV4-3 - CASSQDRSSGISQYF TGCGCCAGCAGCCAAGACAGGTCGTCCGGGATCTCACAGTACTTC
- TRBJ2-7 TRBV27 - CASSFDGAYEQYF TGTGCCAGCAGTTTTGACGGCGCCTACGAGCAGTACTTC
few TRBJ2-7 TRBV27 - CASSSDGVEQYF TGTGCCAGCAGTTCGGACGGAGTCGAGCAGTACTTC
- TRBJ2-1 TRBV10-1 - CASSESGSNEQFF TGCGCCAGCAGTGAGTCCGGAAGCAATGAGCAGTTCTTC
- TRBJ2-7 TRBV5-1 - CASSLAHSSYEQYF TGCGCCAGCAGCTTGGCCCACAGCTCCTACGAGCAGTACTTC
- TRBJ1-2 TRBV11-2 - CASSLDSYGYTF TGTGCCAGCAGCTTGGACAGCTATGGCTACACCTTC
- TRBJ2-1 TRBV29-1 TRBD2 CSVDGAGLSNEQFF TGCAGCGTTGATGGAGCGGGATTAAGCAATGAGCAGTTCTTC
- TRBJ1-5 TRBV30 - CAWSVTGGSQPQHF TGTGCCTGGAGTGTAACAGGCGGGAGTCAGCCCCAGCATTTT
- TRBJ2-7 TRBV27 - CASSLTASYEQYF TGTGCCAGCAGTTTGACGGCCTCCTACGAGCAGTACTTC
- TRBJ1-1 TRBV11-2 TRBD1 CASSLGTGGNTEAFF TGTGCCAGCAGCTTAGGGACAGGGGGGAACACTGAAGCTTTCTTT
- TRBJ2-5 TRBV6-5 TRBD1 CASSTGQGQETQYF TGTGCCAGCAGTACGGGACAGGGCCAAGAGACCCAGTACTTC
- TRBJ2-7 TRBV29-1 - CSVEDSPEQYF TGCAGCGTTGAGGACAGCCCGGAGCAGTACTTC
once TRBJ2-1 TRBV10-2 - CASSASGPGNEQFF TGCGCCAGCAGTGCCAGTGGGCCCGGGAATGAGCAGTTCTTC
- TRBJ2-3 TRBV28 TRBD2 CASSYLAGKYTDTQYF TGTGCCAGCAGTTATCTAGCGGGGAAATACACAGATACGCAGTATTTT
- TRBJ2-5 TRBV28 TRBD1 CASSLPLIRGQLQETQYF TGTGCCAGCAGCCTGCCCCTGATTAGGGGACAGCTTCAAGAGACCCAGTACTTC
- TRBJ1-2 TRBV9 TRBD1 CASSEGQGYGYTF TGTGCCAGCAGCGAGGGACAGGGTTATGGCTACACCTTC
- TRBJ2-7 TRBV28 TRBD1 CASGGQGSYEQYF TGTGCCAGCGGCGGACAGGGTTCCTACGAGCAGTACTTC
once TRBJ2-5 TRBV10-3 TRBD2 CAISDVLAGGPPRETQYF TGTGCCATCAGTGACGTATTAGCGGGAGGGCCTCCGCGGGAGACCCAGTACTTC
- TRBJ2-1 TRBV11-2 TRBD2 CAIGLADNEQFF TGTGCCATCGGACTAGCGGACAATGAGCAGTTCTTC
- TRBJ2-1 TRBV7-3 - CASSPQDDDEQFF TGTGCCAGCAGCCCCCAGGACGATGATGAGCAGTTCTTC
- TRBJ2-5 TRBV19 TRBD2 CASSIDLSGSWETQYF TGTGCCAGTAGTATAGATCTAAGCGGGAGTTGGGAGACCCAGTACTTC
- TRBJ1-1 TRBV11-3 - CASSLGGGNTEAFF TGTGCCAGCAGCTTAGGCGGTGGGAACACTGAAGCTTTCTTT
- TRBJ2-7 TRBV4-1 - CASSPDHSYEQYF TGCGCCAGCAGCCCGGACCACTCCTACGAGCAGTACTTC
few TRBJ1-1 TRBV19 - CASSIPEELNTEAFF TGTGCCAGTAGTATTCCTGAGGAGTTGAACACTGAAGCTTTCTTT
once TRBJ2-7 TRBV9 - CASSSPEGGAELHEQYF TGTGCCAGCAGCTCCCCGGAGGGGGGCGCAGAGTTACACGAGCAGTACTTC
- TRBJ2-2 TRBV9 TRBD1 CANSVGQRTGELFF TGTGCCAACAGCGTGGGACAGCGCACCGGGGAGCTGTTTTTT
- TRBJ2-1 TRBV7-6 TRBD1 CASSLETGGSNEQFF TGTGCCAGCAGCTTAGAGACAGGGGGCTCCAATGAGCAGTTCTTC
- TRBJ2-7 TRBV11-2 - CASSLGPVSYEQYF TGTGCCAGCAGCTTAGGTCCGGTCTCCTACGAGCAGTACTTC
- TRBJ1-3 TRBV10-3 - CAISESDWITSSGNTIYF TGTGCCATCAGTGAGTCGGACTGGATCACCTCCTCTGGAAACACCATATATTTT
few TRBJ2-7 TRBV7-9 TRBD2 CASSPVSGLSYEQYF TGTGCCAGCAGCCCCGTTAGCGGGCTCTCCTACGAGCAGTACTTC